Below, 27 T cell receptor beta chains from the same sample are listed, as sequenced in a study of CD4+ T cells in melanoma. Generated by immunoSEQ multiplex PCR, the TCRdb table keeps only in-frame clones and is missing some. The sample gives 13,000 or so clones, roughly two thirds of which show up once; roughly 11% is in the top ten. The sample taken for sequencing was cells from a culture (not recorded whether cultured in vitro). The receptors shown here come from a human donor with melanoma.

The chain uses TRBV6-5 and TRBJ1-3; D is undetermined. The CDR3 loop spans 12 amino acids. The V gene's germline CDR1 is MNHEY and CDR2 SVGAGI. Trimming cost V 6 bases and J 3 bases, with 6 bases left between them. CDR3 loop: CASSPLGNTIYF. CDR3 DNA sequence: TGTGCCAGCAGCCCCCTTGGAAACACCATATATTTT.

The V call is TRBV7-3, the J call TRBJ2-2; 7 bases are shared with TRBD1. Germline V gene lookup returns CDR1 SGHTA and CDR2 FQGTGA. The V gene end was trimmed by 5 bases and the J gene end by 0 bases; junction bases not matched to a gene: 6. The CDR3 totals 16 residues. DNA of the CDR3: TGTGCCAGCAGCCAACTCGGGACAGCGAACACCGGGGAGCTGTTTTTT. Its protein is CASSQLGTANTGELFF.

V and J are TRBV21-1 and TRBJ1-1. TRBV21-1 is termed a pseudogene. The CDR3 runs 12 residues. CDR3 bases: TGTGCCAGCAGCCTACGAGGAGGTGAAGCTTTCTTT. It encodes CASSLRGGEAFF.

This rearrangement joins TRBV7-6 to TRBJ1-4, with TRBD1 matching 7 bases. This CDR3 has 14 amino acids. Germline values: CDR1 SGHVS, CDR2 FNYEAQ. The V and J ends lost 5 bases and 8 bases, in that order; junction bases with no gene match: 8. The CDR3, as DNA: TGTGCCAGCAGCCAGAACAGGGGACGCGAAAAACTGTTTTTT. Its translation is CASSQNRGREKLFF.

This clone appeared a few times. The chain recombines TRBV5-1 with TRBJ2-2, with D uncertain. Between the trimmed V and J ends, which lost 1 base and 4 bases, there was a span of 11 bases. This CDR3 is built from 15 residues. Germline assignment: CDR1 SGHRS and CDR2 YFSETQ. CDR3 DNA: TGCGCCAGCAGCTTGACGGCCAGCCCCACCGGGGAGCTGTTTTTT. Protein: CASSLTASPTGELFF.

The chain couples TRBV7-9 to TRBJ1-2; D call uncertain. The CDR3 is 14 amino acids. Germline CDR1 and CDR2: SEHNR and FQNEAQ (reference sequence). Trimming cost V 0 bases and J 6 bases, with 11 bases left between them. The CDR3 bases are TGTGCCAGCAGCTTAGCAGGGTCCGGCCATGGCTACACCTTC. This translates into CASSLAGSGHGYTF.

The CDR3 sequence is CASSVRLGGEKLFF. The CDR3 DNA reads TGTGCCAGCAGTGTCCGCTTAGGGGGCGAAAAACTGTTTTTT. The V gene is TRBV13, the J gene TRBJ1-4; TRBD1 aligns across 7 bases. J was trimmed by 8 bases and V by 6 bases; bases with no gene match: 9. The germline gives CDR1 PRHDT, CDR2 FYEKMQ (reference sequence). The CDR3 sequence is 14 residues long.

The chain links TRBV5-1 to TRBJ2-3; TRBD2 might be the D (6 bases). Trimming shortened V by 4 bases and J by 5 bases, and 14 bases separated the two germline ends. The V gene's germline CDR1 is SGHRS and CDR2 YFSETQ. The CDR3 has 14 residues. The CDR3 DNA reads as TGCGCCAGCAGCCCTACTAGCTTTGGAGATACGCAGTATTTT. Translated, it gives CASSPTSFGDTQYF. Using reference TRBV5-1 and TRBJ2-3 for the parts outside the CDR3, the full variable domain is KAGVTQTPRYLIKTRGQQVTLSCSPISGHRSVSWYQQTPGQGLQFLFEYFSETQRNKGNFPGRFSGRQFSNSRSEMNVSTLELGDSALYLCASSPTSFGDTQYFGPGTRLTVL.

The chain links TRBV19 to TRBJ1-2, with D tentatively TRBD1 (5 bases). Germline V CDR1 and CDR2: LNHDA, SQIVND (reference sequence). V was clipped by 1 base and J by 4 bases, with 13 bases between them. This CDR3 comprises 15 residues. The CDR3 DNA reads as TGTGCCAGTAGTATAGGGGACCGGCGAGGCTATGGCTACACCTTC. This codes for CASSIGDRRGYGYTF.

The chain uses TRBV5-1 and TRBJ1-3; D might be TRBD1 (6 bases). Trimming took off 7 bases at V and 0 bases at J, with 14 bases between the two ends. Germline CDR1 reads SGHRS; CDR2 reads YFSETQ. The CDR3 extends over 15 amino acids. CDR3 in DNA: TGCGCCAGCCGCGACGACAGGAGCTCTGGAAACACCATATATTTT. Amino acid sequence: CASRDDRSSGNTIYF.

This rearrangement joins TRBV7-2 to TRBJ2-3; 7 bases line up with TRBD2. The CDR3 contains 16 residues. J was trimmed by 1 base and V by 2 bases; bases with no gene match: 6. Germline assignment: CDR1 SGHTA and CDR2 FQGNSA. The CDR3 region is CASSLSLAEGTDTQYF. The CDR3 DNA sequence: TGTGCCAGCAGCTTATCGCTAGCGGAAGGCACAGATACGCAGTATTTT.

The V gene is TRBV2, the J gene TRBJ1-3; the D is unclear. The CDR3 has 13 amino acids. The V end was cut by 10 bases, the J end by 1 base, with 11 bases between. Germline V lookup: CDR1 SNHLY, CDR2 FYNNEI. Here the CDR3 reads CATKGGSGNTIYF. The CDR3 bases are TGTGCCACCAAAGGAGGATCTGGAAACACCATATATTTT.

This chain uses TRBV9 with TRBJ1-3, with D unclear. The germline gives CDR1 SGDLS, CDR2 YYNGEE. The CDR3 consists of 10 residues. Deletions cut 5 bases from V and 6 bases from J, with 3 bases between. CDR3 sequence reads: CASRENTIYF. CDR3 coding DNA: TGTGCCAGCAGAGAAAACACCATATATTTT.

V gene TRBV27 combines with J gene TRBJ1-2; unclear D gene. The CDR3 is 13 amino acids. V was clipped by 6 bases and J by 1 base, with 9 bases between them. Germline values: CDR1 MNHEY, CDR2 SMNVEV (reference sequence). The DNA for the CDR3 is TGTGCCAGCAGCCGGACGGTTAACTATGGCTACACCTTC. Protein product: CASSRTVNYGYTF.

This chain uses TRBV7-3 with TRBJ1-3, with D possibly being TRBD1 (5 bases). The CDR3 spans 15 residues. Germline V gene data show CDR1 as SGHTA and CDR2 as FQGTGA. Trimming pared 3 bases from V and 8 bases from J, leaving 17 bases between. The CDR3 DNA reads as TGTGCCAGCAGCTTGGGAGGGGCGGACTCGGACACCATATATTTT. This translates into CASSLGGADSDTIYF.

The V call is TRBV21-1, the J call TRBJ2-3; the table names TRBD2, a call not compared with the DNA. TRBV21-1 is a recognized pseudogene. CDR3 length equals 19 residues. CDR3 sequence reads: CASSKAGEGAGTPGCTQYF. CDR3 sequence (DNA): TGTGCCAGCAGCAAAGCGGGGGAGGGAGCGGGGACCCCGGGGTGTACGCAGTATTTT.

The V call is TRBV5-1, the J call TRBJ2-3; a weak D match, TRBD2 (7 bases). The CDR3 is 16 amino acids. Deletions cut 4 bases from V and 5 bases from J, with 20 bases between. Germline CDR1 is SGHRS and CDR2 is YFSETQ. CDR3: CASSPPGGGGQDTQYF. Here the CDR3 DNA reads TGCGCCAGCAGCCCTCCGGGGGGAGGGGGTCAAGATACGCAGTATTTT.

The chain carries TRBV29-1 and TRBJ2-5; possibly TRBD2 for D (6 bases). Germline V gene data show CDR1 as SQVTM and CDR2 as ANQGSEA. There are 12 residues in the CDR3. V dropped 5 bases and J dropped 2 bases, with 9 bases sitting between them. CDR3 DNA sequence: TGCAGCGTTCTTCTAGCGCAAGAGACCCAGTACTTC. It translates to CSVLLAQETQYF.

CDR3 nucleotides: TGCAGCGTCAGAAGCGGGGGGGCCCCACGGAATGAGCAGTTCTTC. Encoded protein: CSVRSGGAPRNEQFF. The rearrangement links TRBV29-1 to TRBJ2-1; 10 bases align to TRBD2. The germline gives CDR1 SQVTM, CDR2 ANQGSEA. The CDR3 runs 15 residues. The trim removed 6 bases at V and 7 bases at J, leaving 12 bases unmatched.

The chain couples TRBV11-2 to TRBJ1-4, with 7 bases lining up with TRBD1. With 3 bases clipped from V and 6 bases from J, the junction kept 10 bases outside the gene matches. Germline V gene sequence: CDR1 SGHAT, CDR2 FQNNGV. This CDR3 is 16 amino acids long. The CDR3 here is CASSFQGRGRDEKLFF. The DNA for the CDR3 is TGTGCCAGCAGCTTCCAGGGGAGGGGGCGCGATGAAAAACTGTTTTTT.

V gene TRBV5-5 combines with J gene TRBJ2-2; D remains unclear. This CDR3 contains 15 residues. Germline CDR1 is SGHKS and CDR2 is YYEKEE (reference sequence). The ends were cut back, 1 base at V and 0 bases at J, with 7 bases in the middle. The CDR3: CASSLLSSNTGELFF. Written as DNA, the CDR3 is TGTGCCAGCAGCTTGCTGAGTTCGAACACCGGGGAGCTGTTTTTT.

This clone was observed a few times. The chain links TRBV5-4 to TRBJ1-3; weak D call: TRBD1 (6 bases). The germline CDR1 and CDR2 sequences are SGHNT and YYREEE (reference sequence). Trimming cost V 4 bases and J 0 bases, with 14 bases left between them. This CDR3 is built from 16 residues. CDR3 residues: CASSSRTESSGNTIYF. In nucleotides, the CDR3 is TGTGCCAGCAGCAGCAGGACAGAAAGCTCTGGAAACACCATATATTTT.

This clone has only one observation. V and J are TRBV11-2 and TRBJ2-3, with D hard to call. The CDR3 has 14 residues. The V gene lost 5 bases and the J gene lost 5 bases, with 14 bases spanning the gap. Germline V gives CDR1 SGHAT, CDR2 FQNNGV. CDR3 region: CASSTRSYLDTQYF. In DNA, the CDR3 is TGTGCCAGCAGCACGCGTTCTTATTTAGATACGCAGTATTTT.

This chain connects TRBV18 to TRBJ1-2; D gene uncertain. The CDR3 has 11 residues. With 3 bases removed from V and 6 bases from J, the gap between germline ends came to 5 bases. Germline lookup yields CDR1 KGHSH and CDR2 LQKENI. The chain's CDR3 is CASSPGDGYTF. Written as DNA, the CDR3 is TGTGCCAGCTCACCGGGTGATGGCTACACCTTC. The variable domain in full, completed from reference TRBV18 and TRBJ1-2, reads NAGVMQNPRHLVRRRGQEARLRCSPMKGHSHVYWYRQLPEEGLKFMVYLQKENIIDESGMPKERFSAEFPKEGPSILRIQQVVRGDSAAYFCASSPGDGYTFGSGTRLTVV.

V and J are TRBV5-1 and TRBJ1-4; tentative D call: TRBD1 (5 bases). CDR3 length: 16 amino acids. CDR1 and CDR2 from the germline V gene are SGHRS and YFSETQ. V shed 6 bases and J shed 0 bases, with 15 bases lying between them. CDR3 DNA sequence: TGCGCCAGCAAAGCAGGGACGTTAGCAACTAATGAAAAACTGTTTTTT. Protein product: CASKAGTLATNEKLFF.

The chain employs TRBV2 and TRBJ2-1; 12 bases agree with TRBD2. The CDR3 is 15 residues long. The germline V gene encodes CDR1 SNHLY and CDR2 FYNNEI. J lost 5 bases, V lost 8 bases, and 7 bases had no gene match. CDR3 DNA sequence: TGTGCCAGCTTCGGTCGGACTAGCGGGGACAATGAGCAGTTCTTC. Translated, it gives CASFGRTSGDNEQFF.

The J gene is TRBJ1-4, the V gene TRBV5-4, with TRBD1 identical over 7 bases. The V gene end was trimmed by 3 bases and the J gene end by 0 bases; junction bases not matched to a gene: 2. Germline V gene lookup returns CDR1 SGHNT and CDR2 YYREEE (reference sequence). The CDR3 has 15 residues. The CDR3 spells CASSWTGATNEKLFF. In nucleotides, the CDR3 is TGTGCCAGCAGCTGGACAGGAGCAACTAATGAAAAACTGTTTTTT.